This T cell receptor beta chain was found in a study of blood T cells in healthy people across ages. Combining a sample-barcoded 5' primer with a J-beta primer mix, a second PCR ran for roughly 7 to 12 cycles. TCRdb reanalysed the 5' RACE reads using MiXCR and keeps one entry per CDR3 protein. The table has about 290,000 distinct CDR3 sequences, roughly 27% seen once; the top ten hold approximately 30%. This CDR3 region has 13 residues. The ends were cut back, 8 bases at V and 3 bases at J, with 11 bases in the middle. Germline loops: CDR1 MNHEY, CDR2 SVGAGI. Drawn from each donor were 8.5 to 10 milliliters of peripheral blood.

V gene TRBV6-5 combines with J gene TRBJ2-1, with D hard to call. The receptor was derived from a woman in her 70s in good health. Sequenced sample: blood. CDR3 bases: TGTGCCAGCGGTGGGAACTTCTACAATGAGCAGTTCTTC. Its protein is CASGGNFYNEQFF.